This record concerns one T cell receptor (beta chain) sequence. A single count supports this clone. Its antigen remains undetermined. The record has no base qualities; no much larger clone is one base away. TCRbeta CDR3 regions were amplified from genomic DNA using the immunoSEQ Assay, a bias-controlled multiplex PCR. The authors' pipeline ran thus. Within the assay, amplification of reference gene primers was used to estimate how many nucleated cells each sample contained. To quantify the absolute abundance of each unique TCRbeta CDR3 rearrangement, sequence reads were collapsed and filtered. Productive Simpson clonality was computed per sample as the square root of Simpson's diversity index over productive rearrangements. Held by TCRdb, this immuneACCESS table contains in-frame sequences only and omits some clones. Under half of the omission traces to an unresolved V gene where checked; the cause of the rest is unknown. That table furnishes V, J and clone size, whereas the DNA furnished D and trimming. Here the sample has over 250,000 clones; roughly 90% occur a single time. Of the sample, 3% falls within the top ten clones.

This specimen comes from a study of blood T cell repertoires in COVID-19 (dated by TCRdb to about 2020). In terms of the full investigation: Samples covering the acute and convalescent phases of COVID-19 were provided by collaborators in the United States, Italy and Spain. The prospective study material was composed of cDNA or gDNA derived from T cells, B-cell-depleted T cells, or PBMCs. The samples were drawn from the first 160 participants of the ongoing ImmuneRACE study and from over a thousand subjects provided by 6 global collaborators. A de-identified subject ID, COVID-19 status, age in years and sex were almost always included in the sample metadata. The repertoires were released in a freely available public database intended as a resource for research on the immune response to SARS-CoV-2. Subjects who had been exposed to COVID-19, were actively infected with it, or had recovered from it provided the deeply sampled blood TCRbeta repertoires that made up the dataset. Where HLA class I and class II types were available, the types were taken from metadata supplied by the sample provider, not from assay-based typing. Broad study findings and their caveats: The quantity of clinical and demographic metadata differed by source and by participant and was supplied without curation.

Measured from the cysteine to the phenylalanine, the CDR3 is 15 residues long. Only CDR3 DNA remains: 45 bases, in frame from the first base. The germline ends are 12 bases apart after V is trimmed by 4 bases and J by 0 bases. CDR1 and CDR2 were assigned from the germline V gene as LGHNA and YSLEER. Enrolling through a virtual design, the prospective study's participants ranged in age from roughly 18 to 95 years and lived across roughly 24 United States geographic areas. Cohort assignment in the prospective study relied on participant-reported clinical history from a screening survey and a study questionnaire. Recovered participants in ImmuneRACE Cohort 3 were defined by two consecutive negative NP/OP PCR tests, clearance by a healthcare professional, or resolution of symptoms. Mobile phlebotomists in the prospective study collected whole blood, serum and a nasopharyngeal or oropharyngeal swab from every participant. Prospective study participants could optionally give additional blood draws and questionnaires over a roughly two-month period. Prospective study blood samples were shipped either frozen or at room temperature before DNA extraction.

This receptor was obtained from a woman between 45 and 65 years old who had recovered from COVID-19. Sequencing was performed on PBMCs or T cells enriched from blood (not recorded which). The rearrangement joined TRBV4-3 to TRBJ1-2, with a weak D call of TRBD1 (6 bases match). CDR3 sequence: CASSREQGPNYGYTF. The DNA sequence reads TGCGCCAGCAGCCGGGAACAGGGCCCTAACTATGGCTACACCTTC.